A single sample gave rise to the 18 T cell receptor beta chains below, sequenced in a study of blood T cell repertoires in COVID-19. Assay used: immunoSEQ multiplex PCR; TCRdb lists only in-frame clones, some missing. The top ten clones hold 1% to 1.5% of a sample with roughly 330,000 clones, 80% to 90% of them seen once. The specimen was peripheral blood. These receptors were collected from a woman in her forties or fifties with acute or convalescent COVID-19.

V is TRBV7-9 and J is TRBJ2-5, with D perhaps matching TRBD1 (8 bases). Trimming stripped 5 bases from V and 0 bases from J, with 16 bases between. Germline V gives CDR1 SEHNR, CDR2 FQNEAQ (reference sequence). This CDR3 contains 16 residues. The CDR3 coding sequence is TGTGCCAGCAGCCCGAGCGGGGACAGGTACCAAGAGACCCAGTACTTC. It codes for CASSPSGDRYQETQYF.

This chain connects TRBV19 to TRBJ2-7, with 16 bases fitting TRBD2. J gave up 1 base and V 11 bases, and 14 bases lay outside the gene matches. The CDR3 is made up of 18 amino acids. Looked up from germline, CDR1 is LNHDA and CDR2 is SQIVND (reference sequence). The CDR3 reads CAGVRTGLAGGDSYEQYF. As DNA, the CDR3 is TGTGCCGGAGTTCGCACGGGACTAGCGGGAGGGGATTCCTACGAGCAGTACTTC.

This chain connects TRBV24-1 to TRBJ2-6, with 12 bases that match TRBD1. The CDR3 spans 19 residues. Unmatched junction bases numbered 6, after V lost 4 bases and J lost 0 bases. CDR1 is KGHDR, CDR2 SFDVKD, per germline. Here the CDR3 reads CATSELPGQGASGANVLTF. CDR3 bases: TGTGCCACCAGTGAGCTACCGGGACAGGGGGCCTCTGGGGCCAACGTCCTGACTTTC.

The genes are TRBV5-6 and TRBJ1-6; no reliable D call. The CDR3 spans 13 residues. The V end lost 4 bases, the J end lost 7 bases, and 9 bases lay between the germline ends. Per the germline V gene, CDR1 is SGHDT and CDR2 is YYEEEE. The DNA for the CDR3 is TGTGCCAGCAGCGTTACACAGAATTCACCCCTCCACTTT. It yields the protein CASSVTQNSPLHF.

This chain joins TRBV25-1 and TRBJ1-2; tentatively, D is TRBD1 (5 bases). Germline CDR1 is MGHDK and CDR2 is SYGVNS. The CDR3 loop spans 15 amino acids. V was clipped by 0 bases and J by 4 bases, with 12 bases between them. In DNA form, the CDR3 reads TGTGCCAGCAGTGAATATATTGACAGCTTCTATGGCTACACCTTC. It codes for CASSEYIDSFYGYTF.

Concerning this clone itself: Different DNA sequences within this sample yield the same CDR3. The genes are TRBV4-2 and TRBJ2-6; TRBD1 agrees at 7 bases. V lost 2 bases to trimming and J lost 2 bases; unmatched junction nucleotides: 3. Germline values: CDR1 LGHNA, CDR2 YNFKEQ. This CDR3 has 16 residues. The chain's CDR3 is CASSQPQGAGANVLTF. CDR3 nucleotide sequence: TGTGCCAGCAGCCAACCCCAGGGGGCTGGGGCCAACGTCCTGACTTTC.

The rearrangement joins TRBV4-1 to TRBJ1-2; 7 positions agree with TRBD1. The germline gives CDR1 MGHRA, CDR2 YSYEKL. This CDR3 contains 15 residues. J gave up 8 bases and V 4 bases, and 13 bases lay outside the gene matches. CDR3 nucleotides: TGCGCCAGCAGCCCATATAAGACAGGGTATGGGGGCTACACCTTC. This translates into CASSPYKTGYGGYTF.

The count of this clone is one. This sequence joins TRBV24-1 and TRBJ1-2; no firm D call. With 3 bases removed from V and 4 bases from J, the gap between germline ends came to 14 bases. The CDR3 covers 15 residues. Germline CDR1 and CDR2: KGHDR and SFDVKD. In DNA, the CDR3 is TGTGCCACCAGTGATCCCCCCCGGGGTTTCTATGGCTACACCTTC. Residues: CATSDPPRGFYGYTF.

The V call is TRBV5-1, the J call TRBJ1-1; D not resolved. This CDR3 is 14 amino acids long. The V gene lost 3 bases and the J gene lost 1 base, with 10 bases spanning the gap. CDR1 and CDR2 from the germline V gene are SGHRS and YFSETQ. In nucleotides, the CDR3 is TGCGCCAGCAGCTCCACAATTACGAACACTGAAGCTTTCTTT. This encodes CASSSTITNTEAFF.

The V call is TRBV12-5, the J call TRBJ1-1, with 9 positions matching TRBD1. J lost 5 bases, V lost 5 bases, and 6 bases had no gene match. This CDR3 has 14 residues. Germline assignment: CDR1 LGHNT and CDR2 FRNRAP. CDR3 sequence reads: CASGQGQGETEAFF. The CDR3 nucleotides read TGTGCTAGTGGTCAGGGACAGGGAGAAACTGAAGCTTTCTTT. Using reference TRBV12-5 and TRBJ1-1 for the parts outside the CDR3, the full variable domain is DARVTQTPRHKVTEMGQEVTMRCQPILGHNTVFWYRQTMMQGLELLAYFRNRAPLDDSGMPKDRFSAEMPDATLATLKIQPSEPRDSAVYFCASGQGQGETEAFFGQGTRLTVV.

Note on this clone: This sample also contains other DNA sequences that code for the same CDR3. The chain is built from TRBV2 and TRBJ1-1, with a tentative D call TRBD1 (5 bases). The germline gives CDR1 SNHLY, CDR2 FYNNEI. The V end was cut by 2 bases, the J end by 1 base, with 5 bases between. CDR3 length: 13 amino acids. CDR3 sequence: CASSEQGNTEAFF. CDR3 nucleotide sequence: TGTGCCAGCAGTGAACAGGGGAACACTGAAGCTTTCTTT.

This chain connects TRBV29-1 to TRBJ2-3, with a possible D match to TRBD1 (7 bases). CDR1 and CDR2 from the germline V gene are SQVTM and ANQGSEA. V lost 0 bases, J lost 3 bases, and 13 bases lay in between. CDR3 length: 15 residues. CDR3 amino acids: CSVEDSAGGTDTQYF. In DNA form, the CDR3 reads TGCAGCGTTGAAGATTCGGCAGGGGGGACAGATACGCAGTATTTT.

This clone was picked up one time. The V call is TRBV9, the J call TRBJ2-1; D is perhaps TRBD2 (5 bases). Germline CDR1 and CDR2: SGDLS and YYNGEE. This CDR3 has 15 residues. V lost 4 bases and J 2 bases, leaving 13 bases between the germline ends. Here the CDR3 DNA reads TGTGCCAGCAGCCGAGTGGACTTCGCCTACAATGAGCAGTTCTTC. This translates into CASSRVDFAYNEQFF.

The chain couples TRBV5-4 to TRBJ2-5, with D uncertain. The CDR3 is made up of 13 amino acids. Trimming removed 4 bases at V and 4 bases at J, with 11 bases between. Germline V gene sequence: CDR1 SGHNT, CDR2 YYREEE (reference sequence). CDR3 sequence: CASSLSIRETQYF. The CDR3 coding sequence is TGTGCCAGCAGCCTTAGCATCCGAGAGACCCAGTACTTC. The full variable domain, rest sourced from reference TRBV5-4 and TRBJ2-5, is ETGVTQSPTHLIKTRGQQVTLRCSSQSGHNTVSWYQQALGQGPQFIFQYYREEENGRGNFPPRFSGLQFPNYSSELNVNALELDDSALYLCASSLSIRETQYFGPGTRLLVL.

The chain carries TRBV4-3 and TRBJ1-4; D not resolved. V lost 0 bases to trimming and J lost 8 bases, with 7 bases between them. The CDR3 has 13 amino acids. The germline V gene encodes CDR1 LGHNA and CDR2 YSLEER. CDR3 loop: CASSQDRVEKLFF. The DNA for the CDR3 is TGCGCCAGCAGCCAAGATCGGGTAGAAAAACTGTTTTTT.

The chain is built from TRBV6-5 and TRBJ1-1; 9 nucleotides line up with TRBD1. Germline V CDR1 and CDR2: MNHEY, SVGAGI. The CDR3 is 14 amino acids. Losses at the gene ends were 0 bases for V and 7 bases for J; bases not matched to a gene: 3. CDR3 sequence (DNA): TGTGCCAGCAGTTACTCGGGACAGGGTAATGAAGCTTTCTTT. As protein: CASSYSGQGNEAFF.

This clone has a single count. The chain links TRBV5-4 to TRBJ2-2; D possibly corresponds to TRBD1 (5 bases). Germline CDR1 is SGHNT and CDR2 is YYREEE (reference sequence). The CDR3 is 15 residues long. V lost 2 bases and J lost 3, with 11 bases in between. CDR3 in amino acids: CASSLTTGDTGELFF. In nucleotides, the CDR3 is TGTGCCAGCAGCTTAACAACAGGTGACACCGGGGAGCTGTTTTTT.

This chain uses TRBV9 with TRBJ1-1; D ambiguous. The CDR3 runs 14 residues. Germline loops: CDR1 SGDLS, CDR2 YYNGEE. V was pared by 2 bases and J by 1 base, with 9 bases between. This CDR3 reads CASSVSLANTEAFF. CDR3 bases: TGTGCCAGCAGCGTCTCCCTAGCGAACACTGAAGCTTTCTTT.